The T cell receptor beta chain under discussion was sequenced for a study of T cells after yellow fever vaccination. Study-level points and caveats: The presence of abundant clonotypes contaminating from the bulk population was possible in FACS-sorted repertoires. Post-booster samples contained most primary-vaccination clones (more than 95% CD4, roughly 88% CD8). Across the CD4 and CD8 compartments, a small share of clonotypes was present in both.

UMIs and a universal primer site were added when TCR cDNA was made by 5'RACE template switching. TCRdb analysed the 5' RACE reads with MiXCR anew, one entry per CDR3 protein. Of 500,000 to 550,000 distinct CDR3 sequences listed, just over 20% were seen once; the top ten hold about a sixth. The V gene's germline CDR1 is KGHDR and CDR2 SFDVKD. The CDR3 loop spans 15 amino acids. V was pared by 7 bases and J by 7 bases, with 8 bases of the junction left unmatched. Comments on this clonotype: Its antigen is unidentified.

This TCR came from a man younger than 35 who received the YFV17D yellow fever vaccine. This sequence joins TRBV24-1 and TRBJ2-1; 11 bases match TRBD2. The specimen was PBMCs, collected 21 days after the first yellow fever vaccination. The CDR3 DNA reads TGTGCCACCAGCAGTAGCGGGGGGGCCGGAAATGAGCAGTTCTTC. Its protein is CATSSSGGAGNEQFF.